The following is a TCR beta chain sequence with its context. What it recognizes is unknown. The source of the sample is a study of shared clonotypes between healthy human individuals. The assay was immunoSEQ multiplex PCR, and TCRdb's table has in-frame clones only and misses some. In the table there are about 580,000 clones, roughly 98% of which are singletons. Whole-study results and caveats: Generally, naive subsets (rather than memory subsets) showed larger estimated richness.

The germline V gene has CDR1 SGHTA and CDR2 FQGNSA. The V segment lost 4 bases and the J segment 5 bases; nucleotides outside the gene matches: 3. CDR3 size: 15 residues. Naive-designated CD8 cells lacked CD45RO, were positively enriched for CCR7, and omitted terminally differentiated effector memory CD45RA+ cells. Every donor, a Caucasian adult, lived in Nashville, Tennessee. V gene TRBV7-2 combines with J gene TRBJ2-1; 12 positions agree with TRBD2. Sequencing was carried out using naive CD8+ T cells sorted from blood. This sequence was found in a man aged 30 to 39 in good health. CDR3 nucleotides: TGTGCCAGCAGCTACGGACTAGCGGGAAACAATGAGCAGTTCTTC. Encoded protein: CASSYGLAGNNEQFF.